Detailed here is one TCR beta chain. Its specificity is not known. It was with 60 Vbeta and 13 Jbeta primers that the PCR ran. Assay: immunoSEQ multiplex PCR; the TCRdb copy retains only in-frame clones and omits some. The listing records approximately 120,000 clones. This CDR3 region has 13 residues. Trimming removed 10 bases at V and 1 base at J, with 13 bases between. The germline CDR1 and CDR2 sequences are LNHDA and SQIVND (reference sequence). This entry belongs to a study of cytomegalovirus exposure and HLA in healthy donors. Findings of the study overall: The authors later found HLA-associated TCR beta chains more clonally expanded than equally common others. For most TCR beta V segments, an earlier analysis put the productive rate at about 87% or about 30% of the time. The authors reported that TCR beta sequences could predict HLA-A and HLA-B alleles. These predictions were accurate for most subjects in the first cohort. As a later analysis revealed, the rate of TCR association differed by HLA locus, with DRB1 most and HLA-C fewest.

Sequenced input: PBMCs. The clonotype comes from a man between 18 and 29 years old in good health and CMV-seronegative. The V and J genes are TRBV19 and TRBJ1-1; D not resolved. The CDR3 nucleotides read TGTGCCATAGCTTCGACGGCGAACACTGAAGCTTTCTTT. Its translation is CAIASTANTEAFF.